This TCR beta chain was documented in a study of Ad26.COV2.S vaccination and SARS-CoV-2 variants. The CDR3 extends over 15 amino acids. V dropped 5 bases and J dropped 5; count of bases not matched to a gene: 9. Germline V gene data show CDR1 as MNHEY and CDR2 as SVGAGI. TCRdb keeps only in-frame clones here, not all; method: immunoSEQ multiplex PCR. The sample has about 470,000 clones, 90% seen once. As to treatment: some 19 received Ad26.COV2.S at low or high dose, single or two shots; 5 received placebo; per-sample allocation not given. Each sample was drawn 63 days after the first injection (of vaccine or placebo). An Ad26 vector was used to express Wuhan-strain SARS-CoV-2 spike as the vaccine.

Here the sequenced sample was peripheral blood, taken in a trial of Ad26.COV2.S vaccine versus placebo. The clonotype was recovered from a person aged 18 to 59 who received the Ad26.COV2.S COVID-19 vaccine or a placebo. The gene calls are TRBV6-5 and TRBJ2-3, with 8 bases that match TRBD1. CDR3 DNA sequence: TGTGCCAGCAGTCTAAGGACAGGGCAGGTAGATACGCAGTATTTT. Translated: CASSLRTGQVDTQYF.